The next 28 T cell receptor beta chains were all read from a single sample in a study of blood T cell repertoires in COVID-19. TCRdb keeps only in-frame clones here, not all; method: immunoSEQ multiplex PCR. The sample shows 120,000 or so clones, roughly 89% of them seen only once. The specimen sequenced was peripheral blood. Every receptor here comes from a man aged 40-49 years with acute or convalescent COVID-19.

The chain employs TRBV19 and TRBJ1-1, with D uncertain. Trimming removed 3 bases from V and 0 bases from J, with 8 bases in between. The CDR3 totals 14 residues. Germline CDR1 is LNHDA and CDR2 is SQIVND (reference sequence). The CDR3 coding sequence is TGTGCCAGTAGTATGGTGGGAGTGAACACTGAAGCTTTCTTT. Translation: CASSMVGVNTEAFF.

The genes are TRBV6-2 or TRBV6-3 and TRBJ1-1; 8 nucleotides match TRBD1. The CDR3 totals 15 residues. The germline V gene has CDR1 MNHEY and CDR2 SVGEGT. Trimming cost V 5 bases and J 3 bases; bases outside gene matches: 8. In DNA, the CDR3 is TGTGCCAGCAGTGGGGGACAGGTCCTATACACTGAAGCTTTCTTT. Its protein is CASSGGQVLYTEAFF.

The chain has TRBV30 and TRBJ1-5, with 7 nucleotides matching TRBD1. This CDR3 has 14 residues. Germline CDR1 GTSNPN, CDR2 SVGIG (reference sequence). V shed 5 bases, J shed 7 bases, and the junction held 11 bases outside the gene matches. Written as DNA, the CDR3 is TGTGCCTGGGCGGAGACAGGGCGGTGGCAGCCCCAGCATTTT. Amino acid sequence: CAWAETGRWQPQHF.

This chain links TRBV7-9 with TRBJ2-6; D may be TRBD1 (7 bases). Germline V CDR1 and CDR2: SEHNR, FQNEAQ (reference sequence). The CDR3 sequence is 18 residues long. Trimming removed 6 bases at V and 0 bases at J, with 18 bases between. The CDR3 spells CASSRTGDSLSGANVLTF. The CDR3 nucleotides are TGTGCCAGCAGTCGCACAGGGGACTCTCTCTCTGGGGCCAACGTCCTGACTTTC.

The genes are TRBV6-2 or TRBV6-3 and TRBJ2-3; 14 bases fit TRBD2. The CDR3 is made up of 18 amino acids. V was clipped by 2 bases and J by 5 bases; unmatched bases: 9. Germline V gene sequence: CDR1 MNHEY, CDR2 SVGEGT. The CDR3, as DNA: TGTGCCAGCAGTTACCGCCTGGGACTAGCGGGAGATGAAGATACGCAGTATTTT. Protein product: CASSYRLGLAGDEDTQYF.

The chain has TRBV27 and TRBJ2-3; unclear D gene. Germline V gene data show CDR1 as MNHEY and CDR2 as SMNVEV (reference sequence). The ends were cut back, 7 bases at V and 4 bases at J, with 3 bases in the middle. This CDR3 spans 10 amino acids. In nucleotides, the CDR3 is TGTGCCAGCATCGCAGATACGCAGTATTTT. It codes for CASIADTQYF.

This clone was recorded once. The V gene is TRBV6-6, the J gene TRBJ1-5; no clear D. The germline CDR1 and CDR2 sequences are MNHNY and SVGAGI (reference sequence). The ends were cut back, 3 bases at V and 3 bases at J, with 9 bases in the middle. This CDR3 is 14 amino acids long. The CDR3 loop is CASSYRGINQPQHF. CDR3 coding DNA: TGTGCCAGCAGTTATCGCGGAATCAATCAGCCCCAGCATTTT.

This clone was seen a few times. The CDR3 loop is CSVDSEGKLFF. The DNA for the CDR3 is TGCAGCGTTGATTCGGAGGGAAAACTGTTTTTT. The rearrangement links TRBV29-1 to TRBJ1-4; D gene unclear. The V end lost 3 bases, the J end lost 10 bases, and 9 bases lay between the germline ends. The CDR3 runs to 11 residues. The germline V gene encodes CDR1 SQVTM and CDR2 ANQGSEA.

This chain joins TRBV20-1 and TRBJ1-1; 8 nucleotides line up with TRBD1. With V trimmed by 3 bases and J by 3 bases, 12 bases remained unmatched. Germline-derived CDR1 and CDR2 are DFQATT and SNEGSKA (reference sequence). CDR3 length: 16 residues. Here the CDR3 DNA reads TGCAGTGCTAGTCTCACCCGGACAGGGAAACACACTGAAGCTTTCTTT. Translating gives CSASLTRTGKHTEAFF.

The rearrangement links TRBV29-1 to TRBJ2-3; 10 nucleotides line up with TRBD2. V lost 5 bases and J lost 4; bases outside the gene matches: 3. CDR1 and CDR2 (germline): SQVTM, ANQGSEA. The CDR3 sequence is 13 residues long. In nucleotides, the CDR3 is TGCAGCGTTAGCGGGGGGGTTGCAGATACGCAGTATTTT. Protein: CSVSGGVADTQYF.

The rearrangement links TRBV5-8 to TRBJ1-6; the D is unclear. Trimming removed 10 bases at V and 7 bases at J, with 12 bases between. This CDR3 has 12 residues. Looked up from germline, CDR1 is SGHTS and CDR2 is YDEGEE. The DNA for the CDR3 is TGTGCCCTTCGGGAAATAAATTCACCCCTCCACTTT. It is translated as CALREINSPLHF.

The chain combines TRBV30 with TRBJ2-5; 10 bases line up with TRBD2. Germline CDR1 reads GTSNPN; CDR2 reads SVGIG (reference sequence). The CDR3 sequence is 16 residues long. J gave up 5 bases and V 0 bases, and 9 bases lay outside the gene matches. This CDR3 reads CAWSVAGGQFGETQYF. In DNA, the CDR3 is TGTGCCTGGAGTGTAGCGGGGGGGCAATTTGGGGAGACCCAGTACTTC.

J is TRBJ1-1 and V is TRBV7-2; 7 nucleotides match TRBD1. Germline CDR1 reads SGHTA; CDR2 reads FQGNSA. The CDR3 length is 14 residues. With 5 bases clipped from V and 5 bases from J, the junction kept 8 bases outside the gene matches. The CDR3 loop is CASSANRGGTEAFF. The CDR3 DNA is TGTGCCAGCAGCGCCAACAGGGGAGGAACTGAAGCTTTCTTT.

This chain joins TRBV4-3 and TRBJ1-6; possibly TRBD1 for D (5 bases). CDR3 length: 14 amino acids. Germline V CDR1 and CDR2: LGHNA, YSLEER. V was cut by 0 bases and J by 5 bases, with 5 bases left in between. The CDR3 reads CASSQDRDNSPLHF. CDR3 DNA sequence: TGCGCCAGCAGCCAAGACAGGGATAATTCACCCCTCCACTTT.

CDR3 DNA: TGTGCCAGCAGCCCAGGACAGGGGACTGGAAACACCATATATTTT. Protein: CASSPGQGTGNTIYF. The V and J genes are TRBV11-2 and TRBJ1-3, with TRBD1 identical over 9 bases. V dropped 5 bases and J dropped 2; count of bases not matched to a gene: 4. The length of the CDR3 is 15 residues. In germline, CDR1 is SGHAT, CDR2 FQNNGV.

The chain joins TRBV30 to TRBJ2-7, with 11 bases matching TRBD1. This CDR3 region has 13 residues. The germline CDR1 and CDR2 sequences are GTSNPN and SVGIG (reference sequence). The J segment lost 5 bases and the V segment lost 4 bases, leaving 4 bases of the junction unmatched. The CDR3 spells CAWNPGQGDEQYF. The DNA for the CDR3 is TGTGCCTGGAACCCGGGACAGGGGGACGAGCAGTACTTC.

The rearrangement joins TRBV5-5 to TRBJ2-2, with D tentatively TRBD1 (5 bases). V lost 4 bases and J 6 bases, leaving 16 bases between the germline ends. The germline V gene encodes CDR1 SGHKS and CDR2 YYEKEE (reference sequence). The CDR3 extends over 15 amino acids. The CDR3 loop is CASSPGHVSAGELFF. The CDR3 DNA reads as TGTGCCAGCAGCCCCGGACACGTGAGTGCCGGGGAGCTGTTTTTT.

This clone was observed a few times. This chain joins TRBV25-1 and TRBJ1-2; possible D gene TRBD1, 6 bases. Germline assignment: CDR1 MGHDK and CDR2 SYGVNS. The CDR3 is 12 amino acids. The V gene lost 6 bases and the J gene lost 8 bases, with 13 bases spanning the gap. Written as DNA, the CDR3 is TGTGCCAGCAGCACAGGGAGTGGGGGCTACACCTTC. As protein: CASSTGSGGYTF.

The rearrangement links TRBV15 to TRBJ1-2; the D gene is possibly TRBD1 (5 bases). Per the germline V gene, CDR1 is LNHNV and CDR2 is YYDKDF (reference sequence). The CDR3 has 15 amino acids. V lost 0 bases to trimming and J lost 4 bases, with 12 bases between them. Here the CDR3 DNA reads TGTGCCACCAGCAGAGATCTGAGGCAGGGCTATGGCTACACCTTC. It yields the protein CATSRDLRQGYGYTF.

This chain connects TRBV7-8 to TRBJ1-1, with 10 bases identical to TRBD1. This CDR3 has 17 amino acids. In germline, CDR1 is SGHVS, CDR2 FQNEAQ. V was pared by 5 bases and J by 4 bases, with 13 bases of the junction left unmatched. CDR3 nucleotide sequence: TGTGCCAGCAGCCCTCTCCGGGACAGGGGATTAGGCACTGAAGCTTTCTTT. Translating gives CASSPLRDRGLGTEAFF.

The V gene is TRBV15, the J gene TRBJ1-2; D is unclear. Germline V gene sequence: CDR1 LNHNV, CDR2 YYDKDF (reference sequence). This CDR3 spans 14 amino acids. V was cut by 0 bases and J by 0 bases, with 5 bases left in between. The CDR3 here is CATSREAANYGYTF. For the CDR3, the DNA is TGTGCCACCAGCAGAGAGGCTGCTAACTATGGCTACACCTTC.

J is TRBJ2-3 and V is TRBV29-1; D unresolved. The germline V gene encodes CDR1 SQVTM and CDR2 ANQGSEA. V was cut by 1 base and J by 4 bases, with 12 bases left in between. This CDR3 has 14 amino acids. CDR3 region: CSVEGRGVADTQYF. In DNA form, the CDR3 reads TGCAGCGTTGAAGGCCGCGGTGTGGCAGATACGCAGTATTTT.

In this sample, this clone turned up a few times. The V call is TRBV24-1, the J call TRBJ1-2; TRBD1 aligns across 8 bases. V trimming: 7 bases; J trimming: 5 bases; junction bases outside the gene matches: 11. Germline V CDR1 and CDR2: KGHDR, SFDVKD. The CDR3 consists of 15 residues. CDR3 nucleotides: TGTGCCACCAGACGCTCAGGGGGCTTAGATTATGGCTACACCTTC. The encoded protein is CATRRSGGLDYGYTF.

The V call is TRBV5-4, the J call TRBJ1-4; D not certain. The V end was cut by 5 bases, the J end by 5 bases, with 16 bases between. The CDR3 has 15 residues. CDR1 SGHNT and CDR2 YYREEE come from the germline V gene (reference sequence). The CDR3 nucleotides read TGTGCCAGCAGGGATACGGGAACGGGAAATGAAAAACTGTTTTTT. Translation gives CASRDTGTGNEKLFF.

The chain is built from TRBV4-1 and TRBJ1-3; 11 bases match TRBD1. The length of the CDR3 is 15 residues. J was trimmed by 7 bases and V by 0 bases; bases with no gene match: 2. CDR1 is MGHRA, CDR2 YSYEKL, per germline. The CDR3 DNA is TGCGCCAGCAGCCAAGATGGACAGGGGGCTAACACCATATATTTT. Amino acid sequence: CASSQDGQGANTIYF.

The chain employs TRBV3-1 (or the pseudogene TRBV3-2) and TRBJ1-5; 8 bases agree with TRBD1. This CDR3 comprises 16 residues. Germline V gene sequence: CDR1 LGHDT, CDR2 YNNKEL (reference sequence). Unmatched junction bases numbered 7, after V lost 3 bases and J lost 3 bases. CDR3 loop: CASSQTTGANNQPQHF. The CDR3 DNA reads TGTGCCAGCAGCCAGACGACAGGGGCTAACAATCAGCCCCAGCATTTT.

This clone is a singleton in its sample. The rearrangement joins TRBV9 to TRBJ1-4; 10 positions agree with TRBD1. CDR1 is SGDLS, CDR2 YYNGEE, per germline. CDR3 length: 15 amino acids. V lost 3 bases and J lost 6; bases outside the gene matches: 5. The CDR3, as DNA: TGTGCCAGCAGCGAGAGACAGGGGGCGTATGAAAAACTGTTTTTT. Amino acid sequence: CASSERQGAYEKLFF.

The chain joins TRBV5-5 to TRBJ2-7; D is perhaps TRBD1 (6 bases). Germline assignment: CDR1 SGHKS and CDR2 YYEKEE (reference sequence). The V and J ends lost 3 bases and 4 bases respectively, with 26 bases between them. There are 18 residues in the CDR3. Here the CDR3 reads CASSWVGKGMRGNYEQYF. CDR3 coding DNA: TGTGCCAGCAGCTGGGTTGGGAAGGGAATGAGGGGGAATTACGAGCAGTACTTC.